This T cell receptor beta chain is from a study of follicular helper T cells after annual influenza vaccination. Study at large: Some donors were sampled over the 2013-2014, 2014-2015 and 2015-2016 vaccinations.

Sequencing used immunoSEQ multiplex PCR; TCRdb keeps in-frame clones, though not all of them. The data contain 10,000 to 11,000 clones, roughly 80% of them singletons. CDR1 and CDR2 from the germline V gene are SGHAT and FQNNGV. This CDR3 region has 16 residues. The junction had 8 bases not matched to a gene; V was cut back by 5 bases and J by 0 bases. Study findings and constraints: Successive annual vaccinations recalled a recurrent oligoclonal ICOS+CD38+ cTfh response with influenza-specific clonotypes.

Specified time point: 2015-2016 season, 7 days after influenza vaccination. As concerns this clone: Antigen unknown.

The source of this sequence is an adult who received the influenza vaccine. The chain links TRBV11-2 to TRBJ2-3; TRBD2 matches at 7 bases. The sequencing used CXCR5+ CD38- circulating T follicular helper cells from blood, collected 7 days after influenza vaccination. The sample's subset: circulating Tfh, non-naive CD4+CXCR5+PD-1+ (ICOS+CD38+ or ICOS-CD38-). This CDR3 is CASSGRGGGSTDTQYF. The DNA of the CDR3 is TGTGCCAGCAGCGGGAGGGGCGGTGGTAGCACAGATACGCAGTATTTT.